This T cell receptor (beta chain) was retrieved from a study of vaccination effects on CD4 cells after COVID-19. Using viral peptide pools, the ViraFEST assay grew out antigen-specific CD4+ T cells prior to sequencing. The authors isolated CD4+ T cells after about eleven days of culture. Two doses of BNT162b2 or mRNA-1273 vaccine were administered to participants. Having tested negative for nucleocapsid antibodies, the vaccine recipients showed no prior SARS-CoV-2 infection. PBMC cultures contained around 2 million cells per well, 10 IU/ml IL-2 and about 9.7 ug/ml peptides. Measured with immunoSEQ multiplex PCR; TCRdb has only the in-frame clones, and not every one. The sample carries some 16,000 clones, roughly 76% recorded once. With regard to this clone: The antigen remains undetermined.

The CDR3 covers 16 residues. The V segment lost 0 bases and the J segment 9 bases; nucleotides outside the gene matches: 9. CDR1 PRHDT and CDR2 FYEKMQ come from the germline V gene (reference sequence). This TCR came from a human donor who received a COVID-19 vaccine. The genes are TRBV13 and TRBJ2-1, with 9 bases lining up with TRBD2. Sequences were derived from CD4+ T cells from PBMCs cultured with HCoV-NL63 spike peptides, sampled after COVID-19 vaccination. The DNA of the CDR3 is TGTGCCAGCAGCTTAGGCCGATTAGCGGGAGCGGCTGAGCAGTTCTTC. It yields the protein CASSLGRLAGAAEQFF.